This TCR beta chain was observed in a study of cytomegalovirus exposure and HLA in healthy donors. This clone was seen more than once but under ten times. What it binds is unknown. Study results and caveats: Per published accounts, TCR beta sequences correctly predicted the HLA-A and HLA-B alleles of most subjects. Most TCR sequences were uncommon, yet certain public TCRs appeared in many donors.

PCR involved 60 Vbeta and 13 Jbeta primers. Profiled with immunoSEQ multiplex PCR; TCRdb holds only in-frame clones, not every one. The sample contains 170,000 or so clones, around three quarters of which appear only once. Per germline, CDR1 GTSNPN and CDR2 SVGIG (reference sequence). Trimming cost V 2 bases and J 0 bases; bases outside gene matches: 3. CDR3 length: 17 amino acids. V and J are TRBV30 and TRBJ2-6; 11 bases are a match to TRBD1. The TCR sequence derives from a boy younger than 18 in good health and CMV-seronegative. Sample: PBMCs. The CDR3 coding sequence is TGTGCCTGGAGTCTCGGGACAGGGGGCTCTGGGGCCAACGTCCTGACTTTC. As protein: CAWSLGTGGSGANVLTF.